The 5 T cell receptor beta chains presented below share a single source sample, sequenced in a study of radiation and T cells in renal cell carcinoma. This table comes from immunoSEQ multiplex PCR, and its TCRdb copy is limited to in-frame clones, with some not included. The sample includes about 9,200 clones, 50% to 75% of them seen just once. The treatment: 15 Gy SBRT to primary tumor, nephrectomy 4 weeks later. The sequencing here drew on tumor tissue, taken from a patient whose treatment included radiotherapy and nephrectomy. These receptor sequences come from a man in his sixties with renal cell carcinoma.

This clone turned up a few times. V gene TRBV27 combines with J gene TRBJ1-5; no clear D. Between the trimmed V and J ends, which lost 6 bases and 3 bases, there was a span of 6 bases. The CDR3 runs to 12 residues. Germline values: CDR1 MNHEY, CDR2 SMNVEV (reference sequence). CDR3 region: CASRDYNQPQHF. The CDR3 nucleotides are TGTGCCAGCAGAGACTACAATCAGCCCCAGCATTTT.

The chain uses TRBV25-1 and TRBJ2-5; unclear D gene. V shed 5 bases and J shed 3 bases, with 7 bases lying between them. The CDR3 is 12 amino acids. Germline-derived CDR1 and CDR2 are MGHDK and SYGVNS. The CDR3 nucleotides are TGTGCCAGCAGTAGGCTGGAAGAGACCCAGTACTTC. It encodes CASSRLEETQYF.

As for this clone: Sequence at one end of the junction differs from germline and may be a read error. The chain joins TRBV13 to TRBJ2-7; possibly TRBD1 for D (5 bases). CDR1 and CDR2 from the germline V gene are PRHDT and FYEKMQ (reference sequence). This CDR3 contains 13 residues. The CDR3 reads CASSLDRSYEQYF. In DNA form, the CDR3 reads TGTGCCAGCAGTTTAGACAGATCCTACGAGCAGTACTTC.

The chain recombines TRBV7-6 with TRBJ2-5, with D possibly being TRBD2 (7 bases). CDR1 and CDR2 from the germline V gene are SGHVS and FNYEAQ. V lost 8 bases, J lost 1 base, and 11 bases lay in between. The CDR3 has 13 residues. CDR3 coding DNA: TGTGCCAGCTCCCGGGGGGCCCAAGAGACCCAGTACTTC. It encodes CASSRGAQETQYF. The variable domain in full, with the rest retrieved from reference TRBV7-6 and TRBJ2-5, is GAGVSQSPRYKVTKRGQDVALRCDPISGHVSLYWYRQALGQGPEFLTYFNYEAQQDKSGLPNDRFSAERPEGSISTLTIQRTEQRDSAMYRCASSRGAQETQYFGPGTRLLVL.

The chain carries TRBV4-1 and TRBJ1-2; the match to TRBD1 covers 9 bases. Germline trimming cut 2 bases from V and 7 bases from J; bases unmatched to any gene: 5. From germline, CDR1 is MGHRA and CDR2 YSYEKL. The CDR3 is 14 amino acids. CDR3 region: CASSQRQGDVGYTF. CDR3 sequence (DNA): TGCGCCAGCAGCCAACGACAGGGGGATGTTGGCTACACCTTC.